Sequencing of this T cell receptor (beta chain) was carried out in a study of cytomegalovirus exposure and HLA in healthy donors. As for this clone: Its target is unknown.

PCR amplification relied on 60 Vbeta primers (plus 13 Jbeta primers). The repertoire was sequenced with immunoSEQ multiplex PCR; TCRdb's copy has only in-frame clones and lacks some. The table shows around 190,000 clones, with roughly 88% occurring only once. General study findings and limits: In a later analysis, compared with equally common non-associated chains, HLA-associated beta chains were more expanded. While the bulk of TCR sequences proved rare, some public TCRs turned up in many donors.

With 1 base clipped from V and 0 bases from J, the junction kept 6 bases outside the gene matches. The CDR3 runs to 17 residues. Germline assignment: CDR1 SGHRS and CDR2 YFSETQ. Specimen: PBMCs. The TCR comes from a girl aged 2 to 9 in good health and CMV-seropositive. This sequence joins TRBV5-1 and TRBJ2-3; 9 positions match TRBD2. The CDR3 spells CASSLSAGGRSTDTQYF. The DNA of the CDR3 is TGCGCCAGCAGCTTGTCAGCGGGAGGCAGGAGCACAGATACGCAGTATTTT.